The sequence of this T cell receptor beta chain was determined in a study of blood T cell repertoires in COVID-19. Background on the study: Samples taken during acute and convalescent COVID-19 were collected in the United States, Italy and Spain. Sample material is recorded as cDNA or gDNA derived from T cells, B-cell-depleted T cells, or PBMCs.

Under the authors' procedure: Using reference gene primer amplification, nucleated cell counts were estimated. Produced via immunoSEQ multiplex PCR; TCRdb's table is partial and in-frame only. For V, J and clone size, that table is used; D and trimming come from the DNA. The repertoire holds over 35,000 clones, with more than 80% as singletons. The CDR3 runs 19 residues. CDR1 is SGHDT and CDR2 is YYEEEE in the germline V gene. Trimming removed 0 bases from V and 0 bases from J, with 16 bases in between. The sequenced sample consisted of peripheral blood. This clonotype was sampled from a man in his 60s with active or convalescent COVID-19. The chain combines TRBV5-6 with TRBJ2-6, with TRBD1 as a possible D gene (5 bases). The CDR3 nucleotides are TGTGCCAGCAGCTTGGTCCGGAGAGGACATAACTCTGGGGCCAACGTCCTGACTTTC. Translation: CASSLVRRGHNSGANVLTF.